The 8 T cell receptor beta chains below come from one sample, sequenced in a study of memory CD4+ T cells and cytomegalovirus serostatus. Single viable CD3+CD4+CD8-CD45RO+ cells were sorted as the memory CD4+ T cells. TCRdb keeps only in-frame clones here, not all; method: immunoSEQ multiplex PCR. The data hold about 59,000 clones, with 80% to 85% observed a single time. Sequenced input: memory CD4+ T cells from blood. The source of these receptors is an adult in good health and CMV-seronegative.

This clone was counted a few times. The V call is TRBV9, the J call TRBJ2-7; tentatively, D is TRBD2 (5 bases). CDR3 length: 13 amino acids. Germline values: CDR1 SGDLS, CDR2 YYNGEE. Trimming shortened V by 0 bases and J by 3 bases, and 7 bases separated the two germline ends. In nucleotides, the CDR3 is TGTGCCAGCAGCGTAGCGGGGAACTACGAGCAGTACTTC. It translates to CASSVAGNYEQYF.

In its sample, this clone was seen a few times. The V gene is TRBV6-5, the J gene TRBJ2-7, with 8 bases aligning to TRBD2. This CDR3 region has 14 residues. The germline CDR1 and CDR2 sequences are MNHEY and SVGAGI. V trimming: 6 bases; J trimming: 7 bases; junction bases outside the gene matches: 11. In DNA, the CDR3 is TGTGCCAGCAGCCGTACTAGCGGAACGACGGAGCAGTACTTC. The encoded protein is CASSRTSGTTEQYF.

The CDR3 protein is CASSLIPGATLEAFF. The CDR3 nucleotides are TGTGCCAGCAGCTTGATTCCAGGGGCAACACTGGAAGCTTTCTTT. The genes are TRBV5-6 and TRBJ1-1; possible D gene TRBD1, 6 bases. The V gene lost 1 base and the J gene lost 8 bases, with 18 bases spanning the gap. The CDR3 is 15 residues long. CDR1 is SGHDT, CDR2 YYEEEE, per germline.

This chain connects TRBV29-1 to TRBJ2-7, with D possibly being TRBD1 (5 bases). Germline CDR1 reads SQVTM; CDR2 reads ANQGSEA. The CDR3 loop spans 16 amino acids. The V end was cut by 5 bases, the J end by 0 bases, with 20 bases between. This CDR3 reads CSVQGMVETSSYEQYF. CDR3 DNA: TGCAGCGTTCAGGGTATGGTCGAAACCAGCTCCTACGAGCAGTACTTC.

Here the CDR3 DNA reads TGTGCCAGTACCAACAGGGGCAATCAGCCCCAGCATTTT. Translated: CASTNRGNQPQHF. The genes are TRBV19 and TRBJ1-5; D is perhaps TRBD1 (6 bases). V shed 7 bases and J shed 2 bases, with 9 bases lying between them. This CDR3 spans 13 amino acids. Germline values: CDR1 LNHDA, CDR2 SQIVND (reference sequence).

This sequence joins TRBV5-1 and TRBJ1-1, with D tentatively TRBD1 (5 bases). The CDR3 contains 14 residues. From germline, CDR1 is SGHRS and CDR2 YFSETQ. The ends were cut back, 4 bases at V and 4 bases at J, with 14 bases in the middle. The CDR3, as DNA: TGCGCCAGCAGCGGTCAGGGTGGGGCCACTGAAGCTTTCTTT. Protein sequence: CASSGQGGATEAFF.

The chain couples TRBV28 to TRBJ2-7; 7 nucleotides agree with TRBD1. This CDR3 is 13 amino acids long. The J segment lost 6 bases and the V segment lost 6 bases, leaving 8 bases of the junction unmatched. CDR1 and CDR2 (germline): MDHEN, SYDVKM. CDR3 sequence: CASRAGTVSEQYF. The CDR3 DNA reads TGTGCCAGCAGGGCCGGGACAGTTAGCGAGCAGTACTTC.

The J gene is TRBJ2-3, the V gene TRBV29-1; D is perhaps TRBD2 (5 bases). Trimming shortened V by 7 bases and J by 6 bases, and 14 bases separated the two germline ends. Looked up from germline, CDR1 is SQVTM and CDR2 is ANQGSEA. This CDR3 spans 12 amino acids. The chain's CDR3 is CSAGGTGDTQYF. The CDR3 DNA reads as TGCAGCGCTGGAGGTACGGGGGATACGCAGTATTTT.